This is a list of T cell receptor beta chains from one sample in a study of neurological immune-mediated disorders. TCRdb called the 5' RACE reads again in MiXCR, with one record for every CDR3 protein. This repertoire shows under 75,000 distinct CDR3 sequences, more than 3% found once; its top ten account for approximately 6.6%. What was sequenced was PBMCs. The receptors originated from a woman aged 55 to 70 with multiple sclerosis. The CDR3 runs from the conserved cysteine through the conserved F or W. The order of the fields is V gene, J gene, clone size, D gene, CDR3 DNA, CDR3 protein. A D gene is named only where the DNA matches it firmly. A row's size may be missing; if present it is once, few, many or a size class.

TRBV9	TRBJ2-4	many	-	TGTGCCAGCAGCGTATCCCCCCGCGATGGGGTCATTCAGTACTTC	CASSVSPRDGVIQYF
TRBV5-1	TRBJ2-1	many	-	TGCGCCAGCAACAAACAGGGGACTTATGAGCAGTTCTTC	CASNKQGTYEQFF
TRBV20-1	TRBJ1-5	many	-	TGCAGTGCTAGAGATATGGCGGGAGCCAATCAGCCCCAGCATTTT	CSARDMAGANQPQHF
TRBV20-1	TRBJ2-7	many	TRBD1	TGCAGTGCGAAAGGACAGGGGTTATTCTACGAGCAGTACTTC	CSAKGQGLFYEQYF
TRBV5-5	TRBJ2-1	-	-	TGTGCCAGCAGCCCGCGGCGCCCGCAAGGTGGGACCTACAATGAGCAGTTCTTC	CASSPRRPQGGTYNEQFF
TRBV4-1	TRBJ2-1	many	-	TGCGCCAGCAGCCACTTCGACAGATCCAGCTACAATGAGCAGTTCTTC	CASSHFDRSSYNEQFF
TRBV29-1	TRBJ1-2	many	TRBD1	TGCAGCGTCGACCCGGACAGGGGGTTTGGCTACACCTTC	CSVDPDRGFGYTF
TRBV9	TRBJ2-7	many	TRBD2	TGTGCCAGCAGCCCTCCTACTCCTGGACTAGCTGACGAGCAGTACTTC	CASSPPTPGLADEQYF
TRBV7-9	TRBJ2-7	many	-	TGTGCCAGCAGCCCAGACAGGGGACTATACGAGCAGTACTTC	CASSPDRGLYEQYF
TRBV16	TRBJ1-5	many	-	TGTGCCAGCAGTTCTCAGAGCAATCAGCCCCAGCATTTT	CASSSQSNQPQHF
TRBV7-2	TRBJ2-3	few	-	TGTGCCAGCTCCCGCAAGGCGGGGAGCACAGATACGCAGTATTTT	CASSRKAGSTDTQYF
TRBV6-1	TRBJ2-2	many	-	TGTGCCAGCAGTGGCAGGGCTAACGCCGGGGAGCTGTTTTTT	CASSGRANAGELFF
TRBV11-2	TRBJ1-5	many	-	TGTGCCAGCAGCTTAGTGGTAGATCAGCCCCAGCATTTT	CASSLVVDQPQHF
TRBV12-3/TRBV12-4	TRBJ2-3	many	TRBD1	TGTGCCAGCAGTTTTGGTCCGGGACAGGGCACAGATACGCAGTATTTT	CASSFGPGQGTDTQYF
TRBV10-3	TRBJ2-1	many	-	TGTGCCACGGCGGGGATCTCTCGGGTCAGTGGGCAGTTCTTC	CATAGISRVSGQFF
TRBV20-1	TRBJ1-1	many	-	TGCAGTGCGACGGGACTCTTCACGAACACTGAAGCTTTCTTT	CSATGLFTNTEAFF
TRBV7-6	TRBJ2-1	many	-	TGTGCCAGCAGCTTAGGAGGCCTTGAGCAGTTCTTC	CASSLGGLEQFF
TRBV3-1	TRBJ2-7	many	TRBD2	TGTGCCAGCAGCCCAGAGCGGGAGGTTTACTACGAGCAGTACTTC	CASSPEREVYYEQYF
TRBV3-1	TRBJ2-7	-	-	TGTGCCAGCAGGACAGGTAACGAGCAGTACTTC	CASRTGNEQYF
TRBV20-1	TRBJ2-3	many	-	TGCAGTGCTAGAGATGGGCTAGCTGGTACGCAGTATTTT	CSARDGLAGTQYF
TRBV7-2	TRBJ2-7	many	-	TGTGCCAGCAGCTTATCTGGCAGGGTAGCCTACGAGCAGTACTTC	CASSLSGRVAYEQYF
TRBV3-1	TRBJ1-1	many	-	TGTGCCAGCAGCCAACTGGGGGTGAACACTGAAGCTTTCTTT	CASSQLGVNTEAFF
TRBV20-1	TRBJ2-7	many	-	TGCAGTGCTGTACTCCCGGGACGGAACTACGAGCAGTACTTC	CSAVLPGRNYEQYF
TRBV20-1	TRBJ2-7	many	-	TGCAGTGCGCTGAGTGGGGGTTACGAGCAGTACTTC	CSALSGGYEQYF
TRBV20-1	TRBJ2-7	many	TRBD2	TGCAGTGCCCAAAGTCCGGGACTAGCATCCTACGAGCAGTACTTC	CSAQSPGLASYEQYF
TRBV11-3	TRBJ2-1	many	-	TGTGCCAGCAGCCGAGAAAGCTCCTACAATGAGCAGTTCTTC	CASSRESSYNEQFF
TRBV20-1	TRBJ2-3	many	TRBD2	TGCAGTGCTAGGGACCTCGCGGGGGGGGATACGCAGTATTTT	CSARDLAGGDTQYF
TRBV12-3/TRBV12-4	TRBJ2-3	many	-	TGTGCCAGCAGTTTAGGTACTAGGCGCACAGATACGCAGTATTTT	CASSLGTRRTDTQYF
TRBV5-1	TRBJ1-2	many	-	TGCGCCAGCAGTCGGGACCGTAACTATGGCTACACCTTC	CASSRDRNYGYTF
TRBV12-3/TRBV12-4	TRBJ2-3	many	TRBD2	TGTGCCAGCAGCCCCCCGGGACTAGCGGTACGGACGCAGTATTTT	CASSPPGLAVRTQYF
TRBV7-2	TRBJ2-2	many	-	TGTGCCAGCAGCAAGCGATCACGGGGCGGGGCCGGGGAGCTGTTTTTT	CASSKRSRGGAGELFF
TRBV5-1	TRBJ2-2	many	-	TGCGCCAGCAGTTTACCTGGTCCTACCGGGGAGCTGTTTTTT	CASSLPGPTGELFF
TRBV20-1	TRBJ2-3	few	-	TGCAGTGCGAACCGACAGTGGAGAACAGATACGCAGTATTTT	CSANRQWRTDTQYF
TRBV18	TRBJ1-2	many	TRBD1	TGCGCCAGCTCACGGGACAGCCACGGCTACACCTTC	CASSRDSHGYTF
TRBV12-3/TRBV12-4	TRBJ2-7	many	TRBD2	TGTGCCAGCGCTCCGACTAGCGGGGTTCTCTTTGACGAGCAGTACTTC	CASAPTSGVLFDEQYF
TRBV7-2	TRBJ2-1	many	-	TGTGCCAGCAGCTTAGCCCTGACTAGTCCCAATGAGCAGTTCTTC	CASSLALTSPNEQFF
TRBV5-1	TRBJ1-1	many	-	TGCGCCAGCAGCTTGGTTCGTCCAAACACTGAAGCTTTCTTT	CASSLVRPNTEAFF
TRBV7-2	TRBJ2-1	many	-	TGTGCCAGCAGCCCCCCTGCGGGGTCCCACCTGTACAATGAGCAGTTCTTC	CASSPPAGSHLYNEQFF
TRBV7-6	TRBJ2-3	many	TRBD2	TGTGCCAGCAGCTTTAGCGGGGGGCAAAGCACAGATACGCAGTATTTT	CASSFSGGQSTDTQYF
TRBV6-2/TRBV6-3	TRBJ1-6	many	-	TGTGCCACCACGGGCCCGGGCCTTTATTCACCCCTCCACTTT	CATTGPGLYSPLHF
TRBV2	TRBJ1-2	many	TRBD1	TGTGCCAGCAGTGAAAGCTTCTCAGGGGGTGGCTACACCTTC	CASSESFSGGGYTF
TRBV7-2	TRBJ2-1	many	TRBD2	TGTGCCAGCAGGTTTGGGACTACGTTTAAGCAGTTCTTC	CASRFGTTFKQFF
TRBV5-1	TRBJ1-6	-	-	TGCGCCAGCAGCTTAGGCCGCTTTAATTCACCCCTCCACTTT	CASSLGRFNSPLHF